The clone carrying this TCR beta chain has only a few counts. No antigen is known for it. In donors with ophthalmopathy, activity was moderate-to-severe, with CAS ≥3, NOSPECS ≥4 and duration under 3 months. The diagnostic workup employed clinical symptoms, serum thyroxine, TRAb, thyroid ultrasound and orbital computed tomography. From fresh peripheral blood, approximately 10 ml in volume, the PBMCs were obtained. Amplification from RNA transcripts yielded the TCR beta CDR3 regions. Second-round multiplex PCR came after first-round RT-PCR with HTBI primers. Each CDR3 protein is one row after TCRdb ran MiXCR on the multiplex PCR reads. The table has some 750,000 distinct CDR3 sequences, 40% seen once. The source of the sample is a study of Graves' ophthalmopathy and Graves' hyperthyroidism. Study outcomes and limitations: Appearing in blood as well were most expanded thyroid clonotypes above 0.001 frequency.

The receptor was derived from an adult man with Graves' ophthalmopathy. The material sequenced was peripheral blood.

CDR3 protein: CASSSRIGDSPLHF. CDR3 coding DNA: TGTGCCAGCAGCTCCCGAATCGGGGATTCACCCCTCCACTTT. The J gene is TRBJ1-6, the V gene TRBV5-6; D is ambiguous. Germline V gene data show CDR1 as SGHDT and CDR2 as YYEEEE. This CDR3 spans 14 amino acids. V was clipped by 3 bases and J by 8 bases, with 12 bases between them. Complete variable domain (other parts from reference TRBV5-6 and TRBJ1-6): DAGVTQSPTHLIKTRGQQVTLRCSPKSGHDTVSWYQQALGQGPQFIFQYYEEEERQRGNFPDRFSGHQFPNYSSELNVNALLLGDSALYLCASSSRIGDSPLHFGNGTRLTVT.